Below, one TCR beta chain is given with its context. It has no known antigen specificity. Base qualities are missing; no much larger clone stands one base away. Healthy HIV-negative adults with no recently reported acute infections or vaccinations were included as donors. Only Caucasian adults living in Nashville, Tennessee, USA were represented among the donors. CD4+ T cells were enriched by magnetic negative selection; naive cells were then positively selected on CD45RA, and the negative fraction formed the memory subset. Blood was collected by leukapheresis, and PBMCs were isolated by Ficoll-Histopaque density gradient centrifugation and then cryopreserved in liquid nitrogen vapor phase. Analytical flow cytometry was used to check the purity and quantity of every magnetically sorted T cell population. Genomic DNA was isolated from each sorted fraction and quantified by UV absorbance on a Nanodrop 2000c.

This sample was included in a study of shared clonotypes between healthy human individuals (dated by TCRdb to the early 2020s). Looking at the study overall: Three men and a couple of women, aged 18 to 49 years, made up the cohort. For each donor, CD4 naive and CD4 memory were each given three plates, CD8 naive was given two plates, and CD8 memory was given one plate. Per donor, leukapheresis produced somewhere between about 0.94 and 8.9 billion PBMCs. Blood TCR repertoires of about five healthy adults were deeply sequenced to estimate repertoire size and the extent of clonotype sharing between individuals. Libraries were prepared and TCR repertoires were sequenced by different laboratories using diverse techniques, in order to increase sequencing depth and limit assay-specific biases. Overall study outcomes, separate from this receptor: Because the study included only a small number of donors, the genetic and exposure-history diversity represented was limited. Across a few donors, approximately 5% of naive CD4, approximately 3.5% of naive CD8, approximately 2.5% of memory CD4, and 0.4% of memory CD8 clonotypes were shared. Pairwise subsampling led to the expectation that sequencing depth would affect the degree of clonotype sharing among donors. Higher generation probabilities were observed for clonotypes shared by all four sorted-subset donors than for non-shared clonotypes. Sampling was restricted to blood, and TCR repertoires in tissues likely differ from the TCR repertoires found in blood. Even with the large sequencing depth, rarefaction of the sorted-subset datasets indicated that sequencing was incomplete. Estimated clonotype richness was generally larger for naive than for memory subsets.

TCR CDR3 regions were amplified from genomic DNA by multiplex PCR using the deep immunoSEQ assay. For each cell subset, the extracted genomic DNA was distributed evenly across all wells of several immunoSEQ 96-well plates, and each plate served as one replicate. For sorted subsets, around 200 ng genomic DNA, equal to some 30,000 T cell genomes, was loaded into each replicate PCR. The purified libraries were quantified using a Qubit 3.0 fluorometer, sized with a Bioanalyzer 2100, and then quantified again using the KAPA Library Quantification kit. Every immunoSEQ 96-well plate was sequenced on a separate single-read 150-cycle Illumina NextSeq 550 flow cell. The paper's processing steps were these. Because only junctional sequences without quality scores were contained in the immunoSEQ output, filtering matching that applied to full-length reads could not be performed. Sequences were annotated with PyIR, a Python wrapper for IgBLAST v1.9, and V/J genes and CDR3 were assigned using IMGT germline references. Any read was removed if the V/J assignment was weak (E-value above 1e-6), the CDR3 was missing, or the read contained stop codons, out-of-frame junctions, or ambiguous translated residues. A V3J clonotype was defined by an identical inferred V gene, J gene, and CDR3 amino acid sequence. Percentage overlap between repertoires was calculated by dividing the number of shared unique clonotypes by the size of the smaller repertoire. Three approaches were used to assess repertoire richness: RTK rarefaction, the Chao1 estimator, and Recon v2.1 estimates of unobserved clonotypes. Generation probabilities for all TCRbeta clonotypes obtained by the gDNA method from four donors were computed using OLGA. Drawn from immuneACCESS, this table holds only the in-frame rearrangements with V and J called that TCRdb kept. Clones are partly lost; checked studies trace under half to an unresolved V gene and leave the rest unexplained. Clonal size and the V and J genes are those of that table, whereas D and trimming came from the DNA. The sample records 400,000 to 600,000 clones, roughly 95% of which are singletons. Approximately 0.06% of the sample is in the top ten clones.

The receptor was derived from a woman in her 30s in good health. Sequenced input: naive CD4+ T cells sorted from blood. Explained via the paper, the cell subset or site label denotes: CD45RA+ positively selected.

The DNA sequence follows: TGTGCCAGCAGTTACTCTGGCAGGTTTATCGAGCAGTACTTC. Its protein product is CASSYSGRFIEQYF. The chain links TRBV6-5 with TRBJ2-7, with no confident D gene call. From a lookup of the germline V gene, CDR1 and CDR2 are MNHEY and SVGAGI. Reading from cysteine to phenylalanine, the CDR3 counts 14 amino acids. Here the CDR3 DNA is all that survives: 42 bases in frame from base 1. V was cut back by 0 bases and J by 6 bases, leaving a gap of 12 bases between them.